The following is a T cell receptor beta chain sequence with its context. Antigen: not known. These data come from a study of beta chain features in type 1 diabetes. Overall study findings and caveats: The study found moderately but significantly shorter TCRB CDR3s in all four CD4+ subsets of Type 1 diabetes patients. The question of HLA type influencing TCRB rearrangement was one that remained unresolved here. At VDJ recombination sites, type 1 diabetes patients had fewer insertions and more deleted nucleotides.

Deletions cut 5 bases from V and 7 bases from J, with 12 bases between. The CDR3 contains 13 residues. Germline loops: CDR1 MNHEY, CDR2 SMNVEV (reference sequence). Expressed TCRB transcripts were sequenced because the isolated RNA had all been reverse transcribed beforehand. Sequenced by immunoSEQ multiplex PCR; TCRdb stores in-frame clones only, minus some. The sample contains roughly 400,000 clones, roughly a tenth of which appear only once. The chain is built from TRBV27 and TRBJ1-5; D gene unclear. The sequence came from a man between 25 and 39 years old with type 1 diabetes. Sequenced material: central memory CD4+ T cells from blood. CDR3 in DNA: TGTGCCAGCAGTCCCCGGTTGGGACAGCCCCAGCATTTT. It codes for CASSPRLGQPQHF.